The TCR beta chain under discussion was sequenced for a study of OX40 agonist ivuxolimab in advanced cancers. Study overall: Patients received ivuxolimab, an agonistic anti-OX40 (CD134) antibody. General study findings and limits: With doses of 0.1 to 3.0 mg/kg, CD4+ and CD8+ blood T cells had undergone clonal expansion by week 6. There were, on average, more expanded clones in CD8+ T cells than in CD4+.

Details on this clone: Its target is not known.

Produced via immunoSEQ multiplex PCR; TCRdb's table is partial and in-frame only. Found here are about 68,000 clones, approximately 91% of them singletons; the top ten hold around 0.31%. The sequences come from CD4+ or CD8+ T cells sorted from blood, collected in a trial of the OX40 agonist ivuxolimab. This receptor was identified in an adult with an advanced solid tumor such as melanoma, head and neck, liver or kidney cancer.

CDR3 nucleotides: TGCGCCAGCAGCTTGGTGGGACTAGCGGGAGAGGGCCAGTACTTC. Translated: CASSLVGLAGEGQYF. This chain links TRBV5-1 with TRBJ2-5, with 14 bases lining up with TRBD2. Losses at the gene ends were 0 bases for V and 10 bases for J; bases not matched to a gene: 5. CDR3 length: 15 residues. CDR1 is SGHRS, CDR2 YFSETQ, per germline.